These 2 T cell receptor beta chains were sequenced from one sample in a study of cytomegalovirus exposure and HLA in healthy donors. PCR involved 60 Vbeta and 13 Jbeta primers. The data were produced by immunoSEQ multiplex PCR, yet TCRdb's version contains in-frame clones alone and is incomplete. Among some 180,000 clones listed, around a tenth were seen once. Material for sequencing was PBMCs. Receptors originate from a woman aged 30 to 39 in good health and CMV-seropositive.

This clone was counted a few times. The gene calls are TRBV6-8 and TRBJ2-7; D is perhaps TRBD1 (5 bases). CDR1 MNHGY and CDR2 SAAAGT come from the germline V gene. Trimming removed 8 bases from V and 7 bases from J, with 12 bases in between. The CDR3 totals 11 residues. The CDR3 DNA sequence: TGTGCCAGCGCCGGACCAGGGGAGCAGTACTTC. It is translated as CASAGPGEQYF.

Worth noting for this clone: Other DNA sequences in the sample encode the same CDR3. The chain uses TRBV30 and TRBJ2-6; possibly TRBD1 for D (6 bases). CDR1 is GTSNPN and CDR2 is SVGIG in the germline V gene (reference sequence). Trimming cost V 3 bases and J 1 base, with 7 bases left between them. The length of the CDR3 is 14 residues. CDR3 residues: CAWSRGSGANVLTF. CDR3 DNA: TGTGCCTGGAGCAGGGGATCTGGGGCCAACGTCCTGACTTTC.